This section outlines one TCR beta chain sequence together with its context. These data belong to a study of blood T cell repertoires in COVID-19. Study context: Acute-phase and convalescent COVID-19 samples originated in the United States, Italy and Spain. The cDNA or gDNA used as material had been derived from T cells, B-cell-depleted T cells, or PBMCs.

Seattle-derived patients entered the study during active infection and were followed longitudinally. In the authors' methods: Nucleated cell number was recorded as an estimate derived from reference gene primer amplification. Profiling relied on immunoSEQ multiplex PCR, and the TCRdb table lists in-frame clones only, not all of them. V and J calls and clone size come straight from that table; D and trimming were deduced from the DNA. The top ten hold 14% of the sample, which has 150,000 to 200,000 clones, approximately 80% seen once. The TCR sequence derives from a woman in her 70s with COVID-19, enrolled during active disease. The sequenced sample consisted of peripheral blood.

CDR3 DNA: TGTGCCAGTGCGGAGGACAGTCGGTACGAGCAGTACGTC. It codes for CASAEDSRYEQYV. The J gene is TRBJ2-7, the V gene TRBV28; D perhaps matches TRBD1 (6 bases). The V end lost 9 bases, the J end lost 4 bases, and 16 bases lay between the germline ends. In germline, CDR1 is MDHEN, CDR2 SYDVKM. This CDR3 comprises 13 residues.